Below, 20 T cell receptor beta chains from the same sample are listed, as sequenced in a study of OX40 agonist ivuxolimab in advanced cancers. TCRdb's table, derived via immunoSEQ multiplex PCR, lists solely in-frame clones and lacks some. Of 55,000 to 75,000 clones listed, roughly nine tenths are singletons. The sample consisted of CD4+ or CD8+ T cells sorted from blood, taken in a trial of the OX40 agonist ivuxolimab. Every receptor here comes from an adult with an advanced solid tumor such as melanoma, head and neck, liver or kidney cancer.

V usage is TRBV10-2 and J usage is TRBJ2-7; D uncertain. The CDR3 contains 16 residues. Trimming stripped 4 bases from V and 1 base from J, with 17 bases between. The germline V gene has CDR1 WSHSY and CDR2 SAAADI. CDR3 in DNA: TGCGCCAGCAGTGGGCCCGTTGCCAGGTTATCCTACGAGCAGTACTTC. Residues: CASSGPVARLSYEQYF.

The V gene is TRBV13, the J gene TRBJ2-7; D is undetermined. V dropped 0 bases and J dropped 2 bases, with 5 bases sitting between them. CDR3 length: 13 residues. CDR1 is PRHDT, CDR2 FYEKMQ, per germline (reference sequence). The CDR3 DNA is TGTGCCAGCAGCTTAGGGACCCCCTACGAGCAGTACTTC. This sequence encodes CASSLGTPYEQYF.

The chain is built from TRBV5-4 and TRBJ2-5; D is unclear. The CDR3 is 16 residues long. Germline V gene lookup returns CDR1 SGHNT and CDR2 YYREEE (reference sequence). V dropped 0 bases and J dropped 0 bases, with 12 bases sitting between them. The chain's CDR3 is CASSLAYNDNQETQYF. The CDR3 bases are TGTGCCAGCAGCTTGGCCTATAATGACAACCAAGAGACCCAGTACTTC. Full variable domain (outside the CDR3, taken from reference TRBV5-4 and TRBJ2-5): ETGVTQSPTHLIKTRGQQVTLRCSSQSGHNTVSWYQQALGQGPQFIFQYYREEENGRGNFPPRFSGLQFPNYSSELNVNALELDDSALYLCASSLAYNDNQETQYFGPGTRLLVL.

This CDR3 reads CASSYVGSEQYF. Written as DNA, the CDR3 is TGTGCCAGCAGTTACGTTGGAAGCGAGCAGTACTTC. This chain uses TRBV6-6 with TRBJ2-7, with D unclear. This CDR3 has 12 amino acids. Germline CDR1 reads MNHNY; CDR2 reads SVGAGI (reference sequence). V was pared by 2 bases and J by 6 bases, with 8 bases between.

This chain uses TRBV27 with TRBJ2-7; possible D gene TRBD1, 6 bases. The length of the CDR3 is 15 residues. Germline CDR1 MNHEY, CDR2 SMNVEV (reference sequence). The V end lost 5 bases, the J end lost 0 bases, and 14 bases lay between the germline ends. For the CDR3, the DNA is TGTGCCAGCAGTCCGACCGGGACAAACTCCTACGAGCAGTACTTC. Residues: CASSPTGTNSYEQYF.

CDR3 nucleotide sequence: TGTGCCAGCAGTGCGACAGCTAGCGGCCAAGAGACCCAGTACTTC. It is translated as CASSATASGQETQYF. The chain carries TRBV6-5 and TRBJ2-5; TRBD2 agrees at 7 bases. Germline trimming cut 5 bases from V and 1 base from J; bases unmatched to any gene: 7. The CDR3 sequence is 15 residues long. CDR1 is MNHEY and CDR2 is SVGAGI in the germline V gene.

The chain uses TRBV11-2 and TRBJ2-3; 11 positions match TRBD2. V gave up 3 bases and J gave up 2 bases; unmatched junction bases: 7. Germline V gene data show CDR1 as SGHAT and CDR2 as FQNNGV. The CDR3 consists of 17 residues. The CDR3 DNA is TGTGCCAGCAGCTTTAGCGGGAGGGCCGTAATCACAGATACGCAGTATTTT. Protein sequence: CASSFSGRAVITDTQYF. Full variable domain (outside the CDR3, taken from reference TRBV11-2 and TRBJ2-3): EAGVAQSPRYKIIEKRQSVAFWCNPISGHATLYWYQQILGQGPKLLIQFQNNGVVDDSQLPKDRFSAERLKGVDSTLKIQPAKLEDSAVYLCASSFSGRAVITDTQYFGPGTRLTVL.

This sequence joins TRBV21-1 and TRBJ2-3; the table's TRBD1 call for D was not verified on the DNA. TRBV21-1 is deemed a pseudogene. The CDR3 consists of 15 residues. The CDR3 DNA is TGTGCCAGCAGCAAAGGGACAGGACGCACAGATACGCAGTATTTT. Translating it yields CASSKGTGRTDTQYF.

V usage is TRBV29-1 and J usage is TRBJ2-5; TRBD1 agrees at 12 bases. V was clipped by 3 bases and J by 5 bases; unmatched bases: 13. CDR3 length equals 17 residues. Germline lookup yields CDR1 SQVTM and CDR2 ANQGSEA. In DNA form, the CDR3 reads TGCAGCGTTGATCTACAGGGACAGGGGGCGCCCGGGGAGACCCAGTACTTC. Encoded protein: CSVDLQGQGAPGETQYF.

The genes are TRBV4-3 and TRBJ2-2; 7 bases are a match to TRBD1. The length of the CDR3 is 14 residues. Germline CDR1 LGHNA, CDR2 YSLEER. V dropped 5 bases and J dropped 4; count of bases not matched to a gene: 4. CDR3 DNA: TGCGCCAGCAGCGACAGGGTGAGCACCGGGGAGCTGTTTTTT. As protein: CASSDRVSTGELFF.

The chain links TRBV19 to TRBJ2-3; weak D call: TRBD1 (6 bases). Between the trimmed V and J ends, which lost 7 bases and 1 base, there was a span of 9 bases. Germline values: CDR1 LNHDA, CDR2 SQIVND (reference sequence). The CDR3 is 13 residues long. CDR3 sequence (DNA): TGTGCCAGTACCCCAGGGGGCACAGATACGCAGTATTTT. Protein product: CASTPGGTDTQYF.

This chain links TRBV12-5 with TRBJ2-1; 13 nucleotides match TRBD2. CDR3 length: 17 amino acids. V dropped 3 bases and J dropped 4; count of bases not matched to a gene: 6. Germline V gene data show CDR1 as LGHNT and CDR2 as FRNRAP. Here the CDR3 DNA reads TGTGCTAGTGGTTTAGGACTAGCGGGAGATCCGTACAATGAGCAGTTCTTC. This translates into CASGLGLAGDPYNEQFF.

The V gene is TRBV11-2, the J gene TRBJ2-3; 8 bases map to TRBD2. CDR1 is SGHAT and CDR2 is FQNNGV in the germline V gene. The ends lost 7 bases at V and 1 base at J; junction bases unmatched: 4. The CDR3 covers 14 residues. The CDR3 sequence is CASTGGFGTDTQYF. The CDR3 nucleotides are TGTGCCAGCACGGGGGGGTTTGGCACAGATACGCAGTATTTT.

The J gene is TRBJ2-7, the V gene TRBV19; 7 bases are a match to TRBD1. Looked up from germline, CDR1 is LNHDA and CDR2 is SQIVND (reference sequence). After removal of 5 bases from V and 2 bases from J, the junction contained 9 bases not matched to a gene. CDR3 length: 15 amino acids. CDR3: CASSSTGQTTYEQYF. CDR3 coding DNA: TGTGCCAGTAGTTCCACGGGACAGACCACCTACGAGCAGTACTTC.

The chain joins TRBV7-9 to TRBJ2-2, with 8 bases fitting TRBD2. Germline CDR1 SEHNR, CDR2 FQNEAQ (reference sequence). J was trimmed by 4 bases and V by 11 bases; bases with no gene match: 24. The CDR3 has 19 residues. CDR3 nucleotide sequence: TGTGCCGCACCGGTTGAGCGGGAGCTATCTCGTTGGATCACCGGGGAGCTGTTTTTT. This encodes CAAPVERELSRWITGELFF.

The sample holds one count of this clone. As DNA, the CDR3 is TGCGCCAGCAGCTTGCGCAGCGGGAACACTGAAGCTTTCTTT. As protein: CASSLRSGNTEAFF. The chain combines TRBV5-1 with TRBJ1-1; unclear D gene. Germline-derived CDR1 and CDR2 are SGHRS and YFSETQ. The CDR3 runs to 14 residues. V lost 1 base to trimming and J lost 1 base, with 8 bases between them.

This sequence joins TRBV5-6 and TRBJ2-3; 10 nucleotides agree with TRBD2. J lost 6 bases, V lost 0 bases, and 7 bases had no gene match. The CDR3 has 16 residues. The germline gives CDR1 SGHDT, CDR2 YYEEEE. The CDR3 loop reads CASSLGLAGAYDTQYF. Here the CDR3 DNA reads TGTGCCAGCAGCTTGGGCCTAGCGGGAGCGTATGATACGCAGTATTTT.

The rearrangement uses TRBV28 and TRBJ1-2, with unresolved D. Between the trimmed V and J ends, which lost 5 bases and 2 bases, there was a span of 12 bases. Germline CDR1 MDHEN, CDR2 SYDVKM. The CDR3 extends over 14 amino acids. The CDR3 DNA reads TGTGCCAGCAGTCCGCCAAGCGGGAACTATGGCTACACCTTC. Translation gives CASSPPSGNYGYTF.

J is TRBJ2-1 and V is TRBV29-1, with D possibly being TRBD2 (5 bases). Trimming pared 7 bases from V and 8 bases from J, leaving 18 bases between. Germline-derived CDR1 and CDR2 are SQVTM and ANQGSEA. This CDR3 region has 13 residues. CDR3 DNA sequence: TGCAGCGGCTTACTAGGGTGGAAGGATGAGCAGTTCTTC. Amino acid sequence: CSGLLGWKDEQFF.

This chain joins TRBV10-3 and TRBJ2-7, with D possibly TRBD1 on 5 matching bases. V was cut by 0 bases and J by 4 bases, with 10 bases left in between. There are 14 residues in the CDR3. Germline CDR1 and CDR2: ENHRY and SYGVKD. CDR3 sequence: CAISESGQIYEQYF. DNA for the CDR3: TGTGCCATCAGTGAGTCAGGACAAATTTACGAGCAGTACTTC.